The T cell receptor beta chain under discussion was sequenced for a study of blood T cell repertoires in COVID-19. At the level of the study: Spain, Italy and the United States supplied samples that represented acute and convalescent COVID-19. T cells, B-cell-depleted T cells, or PBMCs provided the cDNA or gDNA that served as material.

Trimming stripped 3 bases from V and 3 bases from J, with 16 bases between. Germline V gives CDR1 MGHRA, CDR2 YSYEKL. The CDR3 has 16 amino acids. In the authors' methods: Scientists estimated how many nucleated cells there were by amplifying reference gene primers. Produced via immunoSEQ multiplex PCR; TCRdb's table is partial and in-frame only. The DNA gave D and trimming, while V, J and clone size come from that table. The sample lists 300,000 to 400,000 clones; about 88% were seen once. The sequenced material came from peripheral blood. The sequence was collected from a human donor in a cohort sampled during active COVID-19. The chain couples TRBV4-1 to TRBJ2-3; D possibly corresponds to TRBD2 (5 bases). CDR3 DNA sequence: TGCGCCAGCAGCCATTGGGCCAGCGGTGGGACAGATACGCAGTATTTT. Translation: CASSHWASGGTDTQYF.